Each of the 21 T cell receptor beta chains below was sequenced from the same sample in a study of spatial heterogeneity in lung cancer. The study's findings and limits: The number of expanded tumor alpha and beta chains correlated with mutation number.

TCRdb re-called the 5' RACE reads with MiXCR, one entry per CDR3 protein. Here the sample spans 9,000 to 13,000 distinct CDR3 sequences, approximately 8% being singletons. These receptors are not linked to any known antigen. Time point denoted: sample taken at primary tumor resection. The source material was lung tumor tissue, sampled at surgery. The source is a female donor with early-stage non-small cell lung cancer.

This clonotype appeared many times. Since the library was made to target alpha chains, this beta chain is a stray read and its abundance is not meaningful. This chain connects TRBV5-1 to TRBJ1-1, with TRBD1 matching 9 bases. The CDR3 length is 16 residues. The trim removed 0 bases at V and 0 bases at J, leaving 3 bases unmatched. Germline V CDR1 and CDR2: SGHRS, YFSETQ. The CDR3 reads CASSLDRGRVNTEAFF. The CDR3 DNA sequence: TGCGCCAGCAGCTTGGACAGGGGGCGTGTGAACACTGAAGCTTTCTTT.

This clonotype has at least ten counts. Because this beta chain is a stray read in a library intended to capture alpha chains, its abundance should not be given much weight. The chain joins TRBV5-1 to TRBJ2-5; 8 bases fit TRBD1. V gave up 0 bases and J gave up 5 bases; unmatched junction bases: 6. The CDR3 has 15 residues. The germline V gene encodes CDR1 SGHRS and CDR2 YFSETQ. CDR3 bases: TGCGCCAGCAGCTTGGAGGACAGGGTTGGGGAGACCCAGTACTTC. Residues: CASSLEDRVGETQYF.

In its sample, this clonotype ranks as medium-sized. This beta chain appears as a stray read in a library generated for alpha chains; its size is not informative. CDR3: CASILTRESGYTF. CDR3 nucleotides: TGTGCCAGCATACTTACCAGGGAGTCTGGCTACACCTTC. This chain connects TRBV2 to TRBJ1-2; weak D call: TRBD1 (5 bases). Germline CDR1 SNHLY, CDR2 FYNNEI. Trimming removed 7 bases from V and 7 bases from J, with 16 bases in between. This CDR3 has 13 amino acids.

At least ten counts were recorded for this clonotype. Found in a library prepared for alpha chains, this beta chain is an off-target read, and its abundance has little meaning. This chain joins TRBV20-1 and TRBJ2-7; D assignment may be TRBD1 or TRBD2 (5 bases each). The CDR3 spans 15 residues. V was trimmed by 3 bases and J by 2 bases, leaving 17 bases between them. Germline CDR1 DFQATT, CDR2 SNEGSKA (reference sequence). CDR3 residues: CSARPLGLGPYEQYF. CDR3 nucleotide sequence: TGCAGTGCTAGGCCCCTGGGGCTGGGACCCTACGAGCAGTACTTC.

This clonotype occurred a few times. This beta chain came through as a stray read in a library set up for alpha chains, and its size says little. This sequence joins TRBV12-3 or TRBV12-4 and TRBJ2-3, with a weak D call TRBD2 (5 bases). The CDR3 contains 14 residues. Trimming removed 3 bases from V and 0 bases from J, with 7 bases in between. The CDR3 is CASSFGGSTDTQYF. CDR3 bases: TGTGCCAGCAGTTTCGGCGGGAGCACAGATACGCAGTATTTT.

This clonotype showed up many times. The library was prepared for alpha chains; this beta chain is a stray read, so its frequency means little. The chain carries TRBV10-2 and TRBJ2-7, with D maybe TRBD2 (6 bases). The CDR3 length is 12 residues. The ends were cut back, 5 bases at V and 7 bases at J, with 12 bases in the middle. Per the germline V gene, CDR1 is WSHSY and CDR2 is SAAADI. CDR3 in amino acids: CASSHPGREQYF. In DNA form, the CDR3 reads TGCGCCAGCAGTCACCCAGGGAGGGAGCAGTACTTC.

By share, this clonotype ranks as medium-sized. This beta chain is an unintended read in a library built for alpha chains; its size means little. The chain links TRBV5-1 to TRBJ1-1; D unclear. Germline V gene lookup returns CDR1 SGHRS and CDR2 YFSETQ. The CDR3 has 14 residues. V was trimmed by 1 base and J by 0 bases, leaving 7 bases between them. CDR3 DNA sequence: TGCGCCAGCAGCTTGAACAGTGTGAACACTGAAGCTTTCTTT. This codes for CASSLNSVNTEAFF.

On this clonotype: A read error may be the cause here, since a much bigger clone is one base away. The conserved final phenylalanine or tryptophan is absent from the CDR3, which likely points to a read error. Because this beta chain is a stray read in a library intended to capture alpha chains, its abundance should not be given much weight. The chain uses TRBV6-2 or TRBV6-3 and TRBJ1-2; no clear D gene. The CDR3 loop spans 13 amino acids. Trimming shortened V by 4 bases and J by 5 bases, and 11 bases separated the two germline ends. From germline, CDR1 is MNHEY and CDR2 SVGEGT. The CDR3 protein is CASSLRRGYGYTL. The DNA for the CDR3 is TGTGCCAGCAGTTTAAGGCGAGGATATGGCTACACCCTC.

The table lists this clonotype with many counts. The library was prepared for alpha chains; this beta chain is a stray read, so its frequency means little. The CDR3 DNA follows: TGTGCCAGCAGCCTTACCCCGGCGGAGGAAGAGACCCAGTACTTC. Protein sequence: CASSLTPAEEETQYF. V and J are TRBV7-3 and TRBJ2-5; a possible D gene is TRBD2 (5 bases). Between the trimmed V and J ends, which lost 5 bases and 3 bases, there was a span of 16 bases. The CDR3 loop spans 15 amino acids. Per germline, CDR1 SGHTA and CDR2 FQGTGA.

This clonotype was counted many times. Found in a library prepared for alpha chains, this beta chain is an off-target read, and its abundance has little meaning. The chain combines TRBV30 with TRBJ1-2; 11 bases map to TRBD1. The CDR3 runs 14 residues. Germline CDR1 and CDR2: GTSNPN and SVGIG (reference sequence). Trimming cost V 3 bases and J 8 bases; bases outside gene matches: 8. Here the CDR3 DNA reads TGTGCCTGGAGGCGCCGGGACAGGGGGATCGGCTACACCTTC. This sequence encodes CAWRRRDRGIGYTF. The whole variable domain, remainder taken from reference TRBV30 and TRBJ1-2, is SQTIHQWPATLVQPVGSPLSLECTVEGTSNPNLYWYRQAAGRGLQLLFYSVGIGQISSEVPQNLSASRPQDRQFILSSKKLLLSDSGFYLCAWRRRDRGIGYTFGSGTRLTVV.

This clonotype came up many times. This beta chain is an off-target read within a library intended for alpha chains, so its frequency means little. This chain connects TRBV20-1 to TRBJ2-4, with D maybe TRBD1 (6 bases). V gave up 3 bases and J gave up 7 bases, with 22 bases separating them. CDR3 size: 16 residues. Germline lookup yields CDR1 DFQATT and CDR2 SNEGSKA (reference sequence). CDR3 protein: CSASGASTGQGNIQYF. CDR3 in DNA: TGCAGTGCTAGTGGTGCGAGTACCGGGCAGGGGAACATTCAGTACTTC.

This clonotype is labeled as medium-sized. This beta chain turned up in a library designed for alpha chains; as an off-target read, its abundance says little. This chain joins TRBV5-6 and TRBJ2-4; D unresolved. Germline V CDR1 and CDR2: SGHDT, YYEEEE. The V and J ends lost 5 bases and 6 bases respectively, with 12 bases between them. The CDR3 sequence is 13 residues long. The CDR3 region has the DNA TGTGCCAGCAGAAACCATGTGGGAAACATTCAGTACTTC. Translation: CASRNHVGNIQYF.

In its sample, this clonotype was seen many times. This beta chain is a stray sequence in a library constructed for alpha chains; its clone size is not meaningful. V gene TRBV2 combines with J gene TRBJ2-7; 7 nucleotides align to TRBD1. Losses at the gene ends were 6 bases for V and 3 bases for J; bases not matched to a gene: 2. CDR1 is SNHLY, CDR2 FYNNEI, per germline. The CDR3 contains 12 residues. The chain's CDR3 is CASRGDSYEQYF. DNA of the CDR3: TGTGCCAGCAGGGGGGACAGCTACGAGCAGTACTTC.

This clonotype was seen many times. In a library made to pick up alpha chains, this beta chain is a stray read with a size that means little. The chain has TRBV7-9 and TRBJ1-2; maybe TRBD1 (6 bases). The CDR3 runs to 13 residues. Trimming left V 1 base short and J 12 bases short, with 15 bases between. The germline gives CDR1 SEHNR, CDR2 FQNEAQ (reference sequence). CDR3 DNA sequence: TGTGCCAGCAGCTTAGGTGGGACATGGGAAAACACCTTC. Translation: CASSLGGTWENTF.

This clonotype was observed at least ten times. This beta chain is off target for a library built for alpha chains, so its abundance means little. J is TRBJ2-2 and V is TRBV2; D unresolved. There are 13 residues in the CDR3. Trimming took 1 base from V and 6 from J, leaving 6 bases between them. The germline CDR1 and CDR2 sequences are SNHLY and FYNNEI. CDR3 bases: TGTGCCAGCAGTGAAGGGCAGCCCGGGGAGCTGTTTTTT. Translation: CASSEGQPGELFF. Full variable domain (remainder filled in from reference TRBV2 and TRBJ2-2): EPEVTQTPSHQVTQMGQEVILRCVPISNHLYFYWYRQILGQKVEFLVSFYNNEISEKSEIFDDQFSVERPDGSNFTLKIRSTKLEDSAMYFCASSEGQPGELFFGEGSRLTVL.

This clonotype is deemed medium-sized. Since it is a stray read in a library aimed at alpha chains, this beta chain has a size that is not meaningful. The gene calls are TRBV3-1 and TRBJ1-6; TRBD1 is a possible D gene (5 bases). The CDR3 is made up of 15 amino acids. Per the germline V gene, CDR1 is LGHDT and CDR2 is YNNKEL (reference sequence). V was clipped by 1 base and J by 7 bases, with 11 bases between them. CDR3 protein: CASSQVGGGNSPLHF. CDR3 in DNA: TGTGCCAGCAGCCAAGTGGGGGGAGGCAATTCACCCCTCCACTTT.

This clonotype was picked up many times. A library made for alpha chains picked up this beta chain off target, so its size means little. The chain has TRBV5-4 and TRBJ1-2, with TRBD1 matching over 12 bases. This CDR3 is 17 amino acids long. The V gene end was trimmed by 3 bases and the J gene end by 2 bases; junction bases not matched to a gene: 8. Germline V gene lookup returns CDR1 SGHNT and CDR2 YYREEE (reference sequence). The CDR3 spells CASSSRRGQGANYGYTF. CDR3 in DNA: TGTGCCAGCAGCTCTCGGAGGGGACAGGGGGCGAACTATGGCTACACCTTC.

The table lists this clonotype with many counts. As an off-target read in a library built for alpha chains, this beta chain has a frequency of little significance. This chain joins TRBV7-9 and TRBJ1-2; 8 positions agree with TRBD1. CDR1 SEHNR and CDR2 FQNEAQ come from the germline V gene (reference sequence). Trimming at V came to 3 bases and at J to 4 bases, leaving 4 bases not matched to a gene. The length of the CDR3 is 14 residues. The CDR3 spells CASSLAQGGYGYTF. CDR3 nucleotide sequence: TGTGCCAGCAGCTTGGCACAGGGGGGCTATGGCTACACCTTC.

This clonotype has at least ten counts. This beta chain is a stray read from a library made for alpha chains; its abundance is not meaningful. V gene TRBV24-1 combines with J gene TRBJ1-2; D call uncertain. This CDR3 has 12 amino acids. Germline CDR1 and CDR2: KGHDR and SFDVKD. Trimming took 4 bases from V and 10 from J, leaving 12 bases between them. In nucleotides, the CDR3 is TGTGCCACCAGTGACTCCACATTCGCCTACACCTTC. Protein product: CATSDSTFAYTF.

This clonotype has at least ten counts. A library prepared for alpha chains yielded this beta chain as an off-target read; its size is of little meaning. The chain couples TRBV24-1 to TRBJ1-5, with 8 bases fitting TRBD1. The CDR3 loop spans 15 amino acids. Germline loops: CDR1 KGHDR, CDR2 SFDVKD. V shed 5 bases and J 9 bases; nucleotides not matched to a gene: 11. DNA of the CDR3: TGTGCCACCAGTGCTCCCGGACAGGGTAGTTTGCCCCAGCATTTT. Its protein is CATSAPGQGSLPQHF.

This clonotype qualifies as medium-sized (0.01 to 0.1%). This beta chain is a stray sequence in a library constructed for alpha chains; its clone size is not meaningful. The chain uses TRBV3-1 and TRBJ2-1; D not certain. The CDR3 loop spans 17 amino acids. Trimming stripped 4 bases from V and 8 bases from J, with 24 bases between. From germline, CDR1 is LGHDT and CDR2 YNNKEL (reference sequence). The CDR3 DNA is TGTGCCAGCAGCCGCGGAGAAGGGCGGCGGTACGACCATGAGCAGTTCTTC. Encoded protein: CASSRGEGRRYDHEQFF.